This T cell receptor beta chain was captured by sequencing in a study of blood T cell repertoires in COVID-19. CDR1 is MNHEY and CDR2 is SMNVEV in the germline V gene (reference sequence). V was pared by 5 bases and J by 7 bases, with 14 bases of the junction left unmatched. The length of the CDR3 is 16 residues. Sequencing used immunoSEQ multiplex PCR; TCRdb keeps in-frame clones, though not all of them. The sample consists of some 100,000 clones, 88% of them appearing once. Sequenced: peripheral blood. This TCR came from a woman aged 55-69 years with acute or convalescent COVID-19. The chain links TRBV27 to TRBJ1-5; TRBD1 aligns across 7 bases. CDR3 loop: CASSPDHRGPAQPQHF. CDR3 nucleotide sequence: TGTGCCAGCAGTCCGGACCACAGGGGCCCCGCACAGCCCCAGCATTTT.